The following is a T cell receptor beta chain sequence with its context. The V segment lost 5 bases and the J segment 2 bases; nucleotides outside the gene matches: 5. The length of the CDR3 is 14 residues. Germline CDR1 SGHAT, CDR2 FQNNGV. These data are taken from a study of blood T cell repertoires in COVID-19. Authors' methods: Nucleated cell counts were estimated from reference gene primer amplification. Profiling relied on immunoSEQ multiplex PCR, and the TCRdb table lists in-frame clones only, not all of them. V and J calls and clone size are copied from that table; D and trimming were computed from the DNA. The data contain about 83,000 clones, around 88% of them singletons.

This sequence originates from a man aged 60 to 75 with acute or convalescent COVID-19. The specimen was peripheral blood. The chain joins TRBV11-2 to TRBJ1-2, with 7 bases aligning to TRBD1. The CDR3 DNA follows: TGTGCCAGCAGCCCCGGGACAGCAAACTATGGCTACACCTTC. Translating gives CASSPGTANYGYTF.